The 11 T cell receptor beta chains below come from one sample, sequenced in a study of naive and memory T cell subsets. An equimolar mix of two oligonucleotides served as the beta constant-region primer for TRBC1 and TRBC2. TCRdb passed the UMI-ligation and nested PCR reads through MiXCR, listing each CDR3 protein once. The sample lists about 80,000 distinct CDR3 sequences; around 13% were seen once. Sequenced material: central memory CD4+ T cells from blood. Receptors originate from a human donor in good health.

There are a few counts of this clonotype. V usage is TRBV18 and J usage is TRBJ2-3; 16 nucleotides align to TRBD2. From germline, CDR1 is KGHSH and CDR2 LQKENI. The CDR3 loop spans 15 amino acids. V lost 5 bases, J lost 7 bases, and 3 bases stayed unmatched. For the CDR3, the DNA is TGTGCCAGCTCATCGGGACTAGCGGGAGGGAATACGCAGTATTTT. Encoded protein: CASSSGLAGGNTQYF.

This clonotype was seen many times. The chain joins TRBV11-2 to TRBJ2-7; the match to TRBD2 covers 8 bases. The CDR3 consists of 15 residues. Germline CDR1 SGHAT, CDR2 FQNNGV. With 5 bases clipped from V and 0 bases from J, the junction kept 6 bases outside the gene matches. In DNA, the CDR3 is TGTGCCAGCAGCCGTACTAGCGGATCCTCCTACGAGCAGTACTTC. It yields the protein CASSRTSGSSYEQYF.

This clonotype was detected ten times or more. This chain connects TRBV25-1 to TRBJ2-1; D possibly matches TRBD1 or TRBD2 (6 bases each). V was trimmed by 8 bases and J by 3 bases, leaving 11 bases between them. The CDR3 is 13 residues long. Germline V lookup: CDR1 MGHDK, CDR2 SYGVNS. The CDR3 sequence: CASQKGGYNEQFF. CDR3 in DNA: TGTGCCAGCCAGAAGGGGGGCTACAATGAGCAGTTCTTC.

This clonotype was seen just once. The chain has TRBV6-5 and TRBJ1-3; D remains unclear. The V gene lost 5 bases and the J gene lost 2 bases, with 7 bases spanning the gap. CDR1 and CDR2 (germline): MNHEY, SVGAGI. The CDR3 runs to 13 residues. This CDR3 is CASSIAAGNTIYF. Here the CDR3 DNA reads TGTGCCAGCAGTATTGCGGCTGGAAACACCATATATTTT.

This clonotype was seen many times. The chain couples TRBV9 to TRBJ2-7; TRBD2 matches 10 bases. Germline trimming cut 5 bases from V and 6 bases from J; bases unmatched to any gene: 8. The CDR3 is made up of 14 amino acids. CDR1 is SGDLS, CDR2 YYNGEE, per germline. The CDR3: CASSLAGGGGEQYF. Here the CDR3 DNA reads TGTGCCAGCAGTTTAGCGGGAGGCGGGGGCGAGCAGTACTTC.

This clonotype was observed a handful of times. This chain uses TRBV6-5 with TRBJ1-5; 10 bases map to TRBD1. The CDR3 runs 19 residues. Germline lookup yields CDR1 MNHEY and CDR2 SVGAGI. The J segment lost 2 bases and the V segment lost 5 bases, leaving 15 bases of the junction unmatched. CDR3 residues: CASSPHRQGANSRNQPQHF. CDR3 DNA: TGTGCCAGCAGTCCCCACCGACAGGGGGCAAATTCACGCAATCAGCCCCAGCATTTT.

This sequence joins TRBV24-1 and TRBJ1-5; D remains unclear. Germline V CDR1 and CDR2: KGHDR, SFDVKD. The CDR3 loop spans 15 amino acids. Deletions cut 3 bases from V and 2 bases from J, with 10 bases between. CDR3 sequence reads: CATSDGRRGNQPQHF. CDR3 DNA: TGTGCCACCAGTGATGGGAGGAGAGGCAATCAGCCCCAGCATTTT.

The rearrangement uses TRBV4-3 and TRBJ2-7; no clear D gene. The ends were cut back, 0 bases at V and 0 bases at J, with 9 bases in the middle. The CDR3 has 15 amino acids. Germline loops: CDR1 LGHNA, CDR2 YSLEER. The CDR3 nucleotides read TGCGCCAGCAGCCAAGATTACCTAAACTCCTACGAGCAGTACTTC. Translation: CASSQDYLNSYEQYF.

The DNA for the CDR3 is TGTGCCAGCAGCTCCGGACAGACCGAGCAGTACTTC. Translated: CASSSGQTEQYF. The chain carries TRBV7-1 and TRBJ2-7; tentatively, D is TRBD1 (6 bases). TRBV7-1 is recorded as an ORF, its role being uncertain. The V gene lost 3 bases and the J gene lost 6 bases, with 9 bases spanning the gap. The CDR3 runs 12 residues.

This clonotype was counted a few times. The V call is TRBV20-1, the J call TRBJ1-2; 9 bases agree with TRBD1. V shed 5 bases, J shed 5 bases, and the junction held 9 bases outside the gene matches. Germline CDR1 is DFQATT and CDR2 is SNEGSKA (reference sequence). The CDR3 contains 14 residues. The CDR3 DNA reads as TGCAGTGCTGCTCGGGACAGGGCAGAGTATGGCTACACCTTC. Its protein is CSAARDRAEYGYTF.

This clonotype was recorded at least ten times. This chain uses TRBV4-3 with TRBJ2-3, with no clear D. CDR1 and CDR2 (germline): LGHNA, YSLEER. The V end was cut by 0 bases, the J end by 7 bases, with 11 bases between. The CDR3 covers 14 residues. The CDR3 loop is CASSQDLTPNTQYF. In nucleotides, the CDR3 is TGCGCCAGCAGCCAAGATTTGACCCCGAATACGCAGTATTTT.